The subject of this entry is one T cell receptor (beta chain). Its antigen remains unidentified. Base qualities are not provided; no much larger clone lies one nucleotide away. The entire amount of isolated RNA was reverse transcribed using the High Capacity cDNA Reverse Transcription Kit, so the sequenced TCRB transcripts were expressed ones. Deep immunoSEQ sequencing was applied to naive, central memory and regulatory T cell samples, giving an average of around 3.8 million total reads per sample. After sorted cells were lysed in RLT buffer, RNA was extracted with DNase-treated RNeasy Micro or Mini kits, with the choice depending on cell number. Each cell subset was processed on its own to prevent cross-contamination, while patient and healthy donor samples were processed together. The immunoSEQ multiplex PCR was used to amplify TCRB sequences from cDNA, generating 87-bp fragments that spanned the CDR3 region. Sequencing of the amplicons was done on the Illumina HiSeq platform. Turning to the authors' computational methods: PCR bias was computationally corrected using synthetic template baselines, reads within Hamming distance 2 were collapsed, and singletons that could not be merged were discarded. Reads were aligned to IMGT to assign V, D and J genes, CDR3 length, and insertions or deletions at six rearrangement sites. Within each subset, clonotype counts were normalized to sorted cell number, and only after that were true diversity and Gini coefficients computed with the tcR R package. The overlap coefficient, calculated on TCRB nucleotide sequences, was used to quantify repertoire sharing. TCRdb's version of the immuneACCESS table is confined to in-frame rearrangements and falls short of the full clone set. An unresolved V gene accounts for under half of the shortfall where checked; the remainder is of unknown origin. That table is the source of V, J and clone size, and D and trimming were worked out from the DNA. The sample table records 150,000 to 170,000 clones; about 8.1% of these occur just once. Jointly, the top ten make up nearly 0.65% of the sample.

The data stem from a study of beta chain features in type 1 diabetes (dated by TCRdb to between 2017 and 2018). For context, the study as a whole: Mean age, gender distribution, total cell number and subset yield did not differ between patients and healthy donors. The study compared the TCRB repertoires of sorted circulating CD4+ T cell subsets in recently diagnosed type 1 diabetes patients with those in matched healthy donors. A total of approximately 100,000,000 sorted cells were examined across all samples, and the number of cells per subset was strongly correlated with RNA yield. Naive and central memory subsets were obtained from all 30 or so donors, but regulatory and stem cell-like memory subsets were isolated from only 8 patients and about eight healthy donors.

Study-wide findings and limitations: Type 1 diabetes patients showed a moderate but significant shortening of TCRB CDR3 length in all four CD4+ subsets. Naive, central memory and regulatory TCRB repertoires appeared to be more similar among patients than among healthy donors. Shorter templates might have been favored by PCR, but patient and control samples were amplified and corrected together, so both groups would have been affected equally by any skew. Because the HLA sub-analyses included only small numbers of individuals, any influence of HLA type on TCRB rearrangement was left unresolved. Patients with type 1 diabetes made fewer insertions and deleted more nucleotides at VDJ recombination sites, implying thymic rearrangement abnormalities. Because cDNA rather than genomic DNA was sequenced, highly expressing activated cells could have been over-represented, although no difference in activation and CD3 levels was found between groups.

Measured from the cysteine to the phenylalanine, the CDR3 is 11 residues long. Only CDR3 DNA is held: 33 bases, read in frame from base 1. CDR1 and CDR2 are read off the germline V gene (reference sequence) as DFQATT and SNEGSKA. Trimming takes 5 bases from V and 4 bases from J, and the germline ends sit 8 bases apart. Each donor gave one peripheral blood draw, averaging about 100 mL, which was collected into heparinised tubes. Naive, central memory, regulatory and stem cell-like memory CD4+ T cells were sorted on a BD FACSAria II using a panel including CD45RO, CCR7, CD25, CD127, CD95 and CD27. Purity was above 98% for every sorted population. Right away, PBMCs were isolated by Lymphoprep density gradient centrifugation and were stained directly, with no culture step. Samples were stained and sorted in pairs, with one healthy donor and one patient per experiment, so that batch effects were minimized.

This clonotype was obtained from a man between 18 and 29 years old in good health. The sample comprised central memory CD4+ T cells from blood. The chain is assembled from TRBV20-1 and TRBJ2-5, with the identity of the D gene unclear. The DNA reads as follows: TGCAGTGCTCCATCGGGAGAGACCCAGTACTTC. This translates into CSAPSGETQYF.